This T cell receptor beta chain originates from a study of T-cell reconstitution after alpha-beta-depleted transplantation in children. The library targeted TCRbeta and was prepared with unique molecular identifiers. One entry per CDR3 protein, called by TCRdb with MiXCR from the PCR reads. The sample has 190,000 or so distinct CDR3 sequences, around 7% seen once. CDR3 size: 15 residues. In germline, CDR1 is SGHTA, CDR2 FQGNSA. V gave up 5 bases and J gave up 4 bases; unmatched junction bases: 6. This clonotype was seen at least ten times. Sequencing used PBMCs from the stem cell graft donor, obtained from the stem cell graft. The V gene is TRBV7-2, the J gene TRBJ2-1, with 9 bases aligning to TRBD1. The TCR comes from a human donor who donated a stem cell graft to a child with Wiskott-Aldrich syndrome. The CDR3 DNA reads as TGTGCCAGCAGCCGCTCCGGGACAGGGTACAATGAGCAGTTCTTC. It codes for CASSRSGTGYNEQFF.